These T cell receptor beta chains were read from a single sample in a study of human T cells and chemical hapten exposure. TCRdb reanalysed the RACE reads using MiXCR and keeps one entry per CDR3 protein. The profile shows under 100,000 distinct CDR3 sequences, about an eighth of them singletons. The sample consisted of whole blood, taken in connection with sensitization to the hapten diphenylcyclopropenone (DPC). Every receptor here comes from a woman in her thirties or forties with alopecia areata. Some clones in this sample may be carry-over from other donors' samples. Each CDR3 is given with its conserved first and last residue. Each record gives: D gene, CDR3 length, clone size, J gene, V gene, CDR3 DNA, CDR3 protein. A D gene is named only where the DNA matches it firmly. Only some rows state a clone size, as once, few, many or a class for expanded clones.

D: TRBD1; length: 16; size: NA; J: TRBJ1-2; V: TRBV3-1; DNA: TGTGCCAGCAGCCACGATTACAGGGGAGCTATCTATGGCTACACCTTC; CDR3: CASSHDYRGAIYGYTF
D: TRBD2; length: 16; size: few; J: TRBJ2-7; V: TRBV27; DNA: TGTGCCAGCAGGCCCGTGGGACTAGCGGTTACCTACGAGCAGTACTTC; CDR3: CASRPVGLAVTYEQYF
D: NA; length: 14; size: few; J: TRBJ2-7; V: TRBV11-1; DNA: TGTGCCAGCAGCCCCCGAACAGGGAACTACGAGCAGTACTTC; CDR3: CASSPRTGNYEQYF
D: TRBD2; length: 15; size: few; J: TRBJ2-5; V: TRBV10-3; DNA: TGTGCCATCAGTGAGTCAACTCCGGGGGGAGAGACCCAGTACTTC; CDR3: CAISESTPGGETQYF
D: NA; length: 15; size: many; J: TRBJ2-1; V: TRBV10-2; DNA: TGCGCCAGCAGTGAGTCAGGGGGTTCCTACAATGAGCAGTTCTTC; CDR3: CASSESGGSYNEQFF
D: NA; length: 16; size: many; J: TRBJ1-1; V: TRBV29-1; DNA: TGCAGCGTTCCAGGTGTTCGGCCCAGGGAGAGACCTGAAGCTTTCTTT; CDR3: CSVPGVRPRERPEAFF
D: NA; length: 15; size: NA; J: TRBJ2-3; V: TRBV3-1; DNA: TGTGCCAGCAGCGCCGCGCTTCTGGCGTCTTCTACGCAGTATTTT; CDR3: CASSAALLASSTQYF
D: NA; length: 14; size: many; J: TRBJ1-5; V: TRBV20-1; DNA: TGCAGTGCTCGGGGGGCCGGGAGCAATCAGCCCCAGCATTTT; CDR3: CSARGAGSNQPQHF
D: NA; length: 16; size: many; J: TRBJ1-3; V: TRBV5-1; DNA: TGCGCCAGCAGTTCCGCCGCCTCGGCGGATGGAAACACCATATATTTT; CDR3: CASSSAASADGNTIYF
D: NA; length: 14; size: many; J: TRBJ2-3; V: TRBV9; DNA: TGTGCCAGCAGCGCCCGGACAGGCACAGATACGCAGTATTTT; CDR3: CASSARTGTDTQYF
D: NA; length: 16; size: many; J: TRBJ2-7; V: TRBV6-5; DNA: TGTGCCACCAAATATACAGGGGGGGGGACCTCCTACGAGCAGTACTTC; CDR3: CATKYTGGGTSYEQYF
D: TRBD2; length: 16; size: NA; J: TRBJ2-3; V: TRBV29-1; DNA: TGCAGCGTTGAAGCCCAGACTAGCGGCCCCACAGATACGCAGTATTTT; CDR3: CSVEAQTSGPTDTQYF
D: NA; length: 11; size: many; J: TRBJ2-1; V: TRBV6-1; DNA: TGTGCCAGCAGTGTGGGTGATGAGCAGTTCTTC; CDR3: CASSVGDEQFF
D: NA; length: 17; size: NA; J: TRBJ2-1; V: TRBV7-2; DNA: TGTGCCAGCAGCCCAAGGAGCAGTACGAGCTCCTACAATGAGCAGTTCTTC; CDR3: CASSPRSSTSSYNEQFF
D: NA; length: 15; size: many; J: TRBJ2-7; V: TRBV18; DNA: TGTGCCAGCTCACCGGGGGAACTGAGATCTGGTGAGCAGTACTTC; CDR3: CASSPGELRSGEQYF
D: NA; length: 14; size: few; J: TRBJ2-5; V: TRBV6-2/TRBV6-3; DNA: TGTGCCAGCTACGGGACGGCCGGATTGGGGACCCAGTACTTC; CDR3: CASYGTAGLGTQYF
D: NA; length: 15; size: NA; J: TRBJ1-4; V: TRBV4-3; DNA: TGCGCCAGCAGCCAAGACCGGGGCGCGGGTGAAAAACTGTTTTTT; CDR3: CASSQDRGAGEKLFF